This TCR beta chain was sequenced for a study of OX40 agonist ivuxolimab in advanced cancers. Study overall: Averaging about 60 years in age, with a range of about 23 to 79, the cohort was approximately 84% male. Having had anti-PD-1, anti-PD-L1 or anti-CTLA-4 therapy before was allowed, and 40% to 45% had some. Study results and caveats: At doses 0.1 to 3.0 mg/kg, CD4+ and CD8+ clones expanded.

Using immunoSEQ multiplex PCR, the repertoire was profiled, and TCRdb retains in-frame clones only, with some absent. This sample carries tens of thousands of clones, around four fifths of them seen once, and the ten largest clones take around 1.7%. CDR3 size: 12 residues. Germline CDR1 and CDR2: MNHNS and SASEGT. Worth noting for this clone: Its antigen remains unknown. One junction end does not reproduce the germline sequence, and a read error may be involved.

The sample in question was CD4+ or CD8+ T cells sorted from blood, obtained in a trial of the OX40 agonist ivuxolimab. This receptor was identified in an adult with an advanced solid tumor such as melanoma, head and neck, liver or kidney cancer. The genes are TRBV6-1 and TRBJ1-2, with a weak D call TRBD1 (6 bases). In nucleotides, the CDR3 is TGTGCCAGCAGTCAACAGGGTTATGGGTACACCTTC. Its protein product is CASSQQGYGYTF.